The clone carrying this T cell receptor (beta chain) was seen more than once but under ten times. Its antigen is not known. TCRdb re-analysed the 5' RACE reads in MiXCR, keeping a single row per CDR3 protein. The repertoire includes roughly 230,000 distinct CDR3 sequences, about 8.5% of them detected once, and around 3% sits in the top ten. This entry comes from a study of identical twins. The study's findings and limits: Cord blood beta clonotypes present at high abundance carried fewer insertions; no such pattern appeared in memory repertoires.

The CDR3 covers 11 residues. With 8 bases clipped from V and 7 bases from J, the junction kept 3 bases outside the gene matches. CDR1 is SNHLY and CDR2 is FYNNEI in the germline V gene. A further study also used this sample, focusing on yellow fever vaccine responses in identical twins.

The TCR was taken from a woman under 30 in good health. The genes are TRBV2 and TRBJ2-5; 8 bases fit TRBD1. Sequencing used CD8+ T cells sorted from blood. The chain's CDR3 is CASDGQGTQYF. The CDR3 nucleotides are TGTGCCAGCGACGGACAGGGGACCCAGTACTTC. Based on the CDR3 plus reference TRBV2 and TRBJ2-5, the full variable domain is EPEVTQTPSHQVTQMGQEVILRCVPISNHLYFYWYRQILGQKVEFLVSFYNNEISEKSEIFDDQFSVERPDGSNFTLKIRSTKLEDSAMYFCASDGQGTQYFGPGTRLLVL.